This T cell receptor (beta chain) originates from a study of T cells in Graves' hyperthyroidism and ophthalmopathy. Study-level results: Onset of ophthalmopathy came a median roughly 6.9 months after the model predicted it.

Researchers took RNA transcripts and amplified the TCR beta CDR3 regions from them. Primed by the HTBI set, a first-round RT-PCR was run on the TCR CDR3. TCRdb reprocessed the multiplex PCR reads via MiXCR and lists one record per CDR3 protein. The sample contains over 90,000 distinct CDR3 sequences, over 45% of which appear only once. The patients, who ranged from 18 to 65 in age, presented with newly diagnosed hyperthyroidism lasting under 2 months. Those patients with uncontrolled infection, other autoimmune disease, pregnancy or lactation were excluded. Trimming removed 5 bases from V and 9 bases from J; junction bases left unmatched: 13. Germline assignment: CDR1 SQVTM and CDR2 ANQGSEA. The CDR3 runs to 14 residues. Remarks on this clonotype: Its antigen is as yet unknown.

The sequence derives from a man aged 35 to 55 with Graves' hyperthyroidism. The sequenced sample consisted of blood. The chain has TRBV29-1 and TRBJ2-7; 10 bases are shared with TRBD2. CDR3 loop: CSVSPSGGGETQYF. The CDR3 nucleotides read TGCAGCGTTAGTCCTAGCGGGGGCGGAGAGACGCAGTACTTC.